A selection of T cell receptor beta chains follows, all from one sample in a study of cytomegalovirus exposure and HLA in healthy donors. The assay was immunoSEQ multiplex PCR, and TCRdb's table has in-frame clones only and misses some. The sample has some 200,000 clones, around 90% seen once. Sample: PBMCs. Receptors originate from a woman younger than 35 in good health and CMV-seronegative. Each CDR3 is given with its conserved first and last residue. The D gene is left open where the match is weak.

TRBV5-1	TRBJ2-3	TRBD1	14	TGCGCCAGCAGCAAGGGGACAGACACAGATACGCAGTATTTT	CASSKGTDTDTQYF
TRBV28	TRBJ1-5	.	17	TGTGCCAGCATCCGGGCCAGGGAAGGTTATAGCAATCAGCCCCAGCATTTT	CASIRAREGYSNQPQHF
TRBV28	TRBJ1-5	.	13	TGTGCCAGCAGTTTGCGAGGCCGCCAGCCCCAGCATTTT	CASSLRGRQPQHF
TRBV7-2	TRBJ2-7	TRBD2	13	TGTGCCCGGAAGCGCAGCGGGAAAGACGAGCAGTACTTC	CARKRSGKDEQYF
TRBV5-4	TRBJ2-7	TRBD2	15	TGTGCCAGCACCATTTTAGCGGGAGCAACCTACGAGCAGTACTTC	CASTILAGATYEQYF
TRBV28	TRBJ1-4	TRBD1	14	TGTGCCAGCAACAGGGGCAGGTACCATGAAAAACTGTTTTTT	CASNRGRYHEKLFF
TRBV28	TRBJ2-6	.	16	TGTGCCAGCAGTTTATTATCGGGGTCTGGGGCCAACGTCCTGACTTTC	CASSLLSGSGANVLTF
TRBV6-1	TRBJ2-2	.	13	TGTGCCACCCTTACAGGGAACACCGGGGAGCTGTTTTTT	CATLTGNTGELFF
TRBV5-4	TRBJ2-4	.	14	TGTGCCAGCAGCTTGGGCGTAGCATCCGACATTCAGTACTTC	CASSLGVASDIQYF
TRBV10-2	TRBJ1-2	.	13	TGCGCCAGCTCGGGGGATTCGGACTATGGCTACACCTTC	CASSGDSDYGYTF
TRBV2	TRBJ2-1	TRBD2	15	TGTGCCAGCCCCCCCGGAGCGGGAGTATCCAATGAGCAGTTCTTC	CASPPGAGVSNEQFF
TRBV11-2	TRBJ1-1	TRBD1	14	TGTGCCAGCAGCTTTCCGGGACAGGCAACTGAAGCTTTCTTT	CASSFPGQATEAFF
TRBV9	TRBJ1-1	.	13	TGTGCCAGCAGCGTAGGAGGTGAGACTGAAGCTTTCTTT	CASSVGGETEAFF
TRBV5-4	TRBJ2-7	TRBD1	16	TGTGCCAGCAGCCTTTTGACAGGGTCCAAATCCTACGAGCAGTACTTC	CASSLLTGSKSYEQYF
TRBV2	TRBJ2-1	TRBD2	14	TGTGCCAGCGGGAGGACTAGCGGGAGGGGGGAGCAGTTCTTC	CASGRTSGRGEQFF
TRBV30	TRBJ1-2	.	13	TGTGCCTGGAGTCGACTTGTTAACTATGGCTACACCTTC	CAWSRLVNYGYTF